Presented here are 31 T cell receptor beta chains from one specimen sequenced in a study of blood T cell repertoires in COVID-19. TCRdb keeps only in-frame clones here, not all; method: immunoSEQ multiplex PCR. The table shows around 260,000 clones, with around 87% occurring only once. Sequencing input: peripheral blood. The receptors shown here come from a woman aged 60-70 years with COVID-19, enrolled during active disease.

The V gene is TRBV5-4, the J gene TRBJ2-2; 13 bases agree with TRBD2. There are 18 residues in the CDR3. J was trimmed by 7 bases and V by 0 bases; bases with no gene match: 9. The germline gives CDR1 SGHNT, CDR2 YYREEE (reference sequence). CDR3: CASSLGPSGTSGIGELFF. CDR3 sequence (DNA): TGTGCCAGCAGCTTGGGCCCCTCCGGGACTAGCGGGATCGGGGAGCTGTTTTTT. Combining the CDR3 with reference TRBV5-4 and TRBJ2-2 gives the whole variable domain ETGVTQSPTHLIKTRGQQVTLRCSSQSGHNTVSWYQQALGQGPQFIFQYYREEENGRGNFPPRFSGLQFPNYSSELNVNALELDDSALYLCASSLGPSGTSGIGELFFGEGSRLTVL.

In this sample, this clone turned up once. This chain joins TRBV27 and TRBJ2-1, with 12 bases fitting TRBD2. Germline CDR1 reads MNHEY; CDR2 reads SMNVEV (reference sequence). The trim removed 5 bases at V and 6 bases at J, leaving 8 bases unmatched. This CDR3 is 16 amino acids long. CDR3 nucleotide sequence: TGTGCCAGCAGTCGCACTAGCGGGGGGAACCCCAATGAGCAGTTCTTC. Protein sequence: CASSRTSGGNPNEQFF.

V is TRBV5-1 and J is TRBJ1-2, with TRBD1 as a possible D gene (5 bases). Deletions cut 0 bases from V and 4 bases from J, with 10 bases between. Per the germline V gene, CDR1 is SGHRS and CDR2 is YFSETQ. The CDR3 totals 14 residues. The DNA of the CDR3 is TGCGCCAGCAGCTTGGCAGGGAAGATCTATGGCTACACCTTC. Amino acid sequence: CASSLAGKIYGYTF.

This rearrangement joins TRBV30 to TRBJ2-5; 9 positions agree with TRBD1. J was trimmed by 5 bases and V by 1 base; bases with no gene match: 8. Looked up from germline, CDR1 is GTSNPN and CDR2 is SVGIG (reference sequence). CDR3 length equals 15 residues. The CDR3 nucleotides are TGTGCCTGGAGTGAACTGGGGACAGGGCAGGAGACCCAGTACTTC. Protein: CAWSELGTGQETQYF.

This clone occurred a few times. The chain uses TRBV12-5 and TRBJ1-1, with 7 bases fitting TRBD1. CDR1 is LGHNT, CDR2 FRNRAP, per germline. The CDR3 contains 14 residues. J was trimmed by 6 bases and V by 3 bases; bases with no gene match: 7. The CDR3 coding sequence is TGTGCTAGTGGTTTCCCGGACAGGTCTCCTGAAGCTTTCTTT. This codes for CASGFPDRSPEAFF.

V gene TRBV18 combines with J gene TRBJ1-3; the D gene is possibly TRBD1 (6 bases). This CDR3 region has 18 residues. Germline CDR1 and CDR2: KGHSH and LQKENI. Trimming removed 3 bases at V and 2 bases at J, with 20 bases between. As DNA, the CDR3 is TGTGCCAGCTCACCTCTTTCACAAACAGGGTTAACTGGAAACACCATATATTTT. Its protein product is CASSPLSQTGLTGNTIYF.

V and J are TRBV25-1 and TRBJ2-2, with a weak D call TRBD2 (5 bases). With 6 bases removed from V and 5 bases from J, the gap between germline ends came to 7 bases. The CDR3 sequence is 12 residues long. Per the germline V gene, CDR1 is MGHDK and CDR2 is SYGVNS. CDR3 region: CASRPGTGELFF. The CDR3 DNA follows: TGTGCCAGCAGGCCGGGAACCGGGGAGCTGTTTTTT.

This clone was seen a handful of times. In DNA form, the CDR3 reads TGCGCCAGCAGCCAGAGACAGGGCCCCCGAACTGAAGCTTTCTTT. Translation gives CASSQRQGPRTEAFF. The chain uses TRBV4-3 and TRBJ1-1; 7 bases are a match to TRBD1. The V segment lost 3 bases and the J segment 5 bases; nucleotides outside the gene matches: 9. Germline CDR1 is LGHNA and CDR2 is YSLEER. This CDR3 has 15 residues.

The chain's CDR3 is CAWSSGQGNSPLHF. The CDR3, as DNA: TGTGCCTGGAGTTCGGGACAGGGTAATTCACCCCTCCACTTT. The chain is built from TRBV30 and TRBJ1-6; 9 bases are shared with TRBD1. The trim removed 2 bases at V and 6 bases at J, leaving 2 bases unmatched. The germline V gene has CDR1 GTSNPN and CDR2 SVGIG (reference sequence). CDR3 length: 14 amino acids.

The chain carries TRBV28 and TRBJ1-1, with a possible D match to TRBD1 (6 bases). Germline values: CDR1 MDHEN, CDR2 SYDVKM. The CDR3 has 17 residues. V was cut by 5 bases and J by 1 base, with 20 bases left in between. The DNA of the CDR3 is TGTGCCAGCAGTCCTGAGGGGGGGGGTATTAGGAACACTGAAGCTTTCTTT. It is translated as CASSPEGGGIRNTEAFF.

V gene TRBV6-5 combines with J gene TRBJ2-2; possible D gene TRBD2, 6 bases. The V end lost 8 bases, the J end lost 5 bases, and 9 bases lay between the germline ends. The CDR3 consists of 12 residues. The V gene's germline CDR1 is MNHEY and CDR2 SVGAGI. Here the CDR3 reads CASVSGTGELFF. The DNA for the CDR3 is TGTGCCAGCGTAAGCGGGACCGGGGAGCTGTTTTTT.

The chain combines TRBV13 with TRBJ2-1; TRBD1 aligns across 11 bases. CDR1 PRHDT and CDR2 FYEKMQ come from the germline V gene (reference sequence). The CDR3 spans 16 residues. V lost 5 bases to trimming and J lost 8 bases; unmatched junction nucleotides: 11. CDR3 coding DNA: TGTGCCAGCAGCCAGAGGACAGGGGGCGGGTTTGATGAGCAGTTCTTC. Protein sequence: CASSQRTGGGFDEQFF.

The gene calls are TRBV4-2 and TRBJ2-1; 8 bases fit TRBD2. CDR3 length: 17 amino acids. The germline CDR1 and CDR2 sequences are LGHNA and YNFKEQ. J was trimmed by 0 bases and V by 1 base; bases with no gene match: 5. CDR3 nucleotides: TGTGCCAGCAGCCAAGTAGCGGGAAGGGGCTCCTACAATGAGCAGTTCTTC. Encoded protein: CASSQVAGRGSYNEQFF.

This chain uses TRBV30 with TRBJ1-4, with 10 bases fitting TRBD1. Germline loops: CDR1 GTSNPN, CDR2 SVGIG (reference sequence). V gave up 1 base and J gave up 8 bases; unmatched junction bases: 4. CDR3 size: 14 residues. CDR3 in DNA: TGTGCCTGGAGTGGAGGGACAGGGGTGGAAAAACTGTTTTTT. Translating it yields CAWSGGTGVEKLFF.

The J gene is TRBJ2-6, the V gene TRBV7-6; D perhaps matches TRBD2 (5 bases). CDR3 size: 18 residues. V lost 2 bases and J lost 0, with 14 bases in between. CDR1 is SGHVS, CDR2 FNYEAQ, per germline. The CDR3 is CASSLRILANSGANVLTF. CDR3 coding DNA: TGTGCCAGCAGCTTAAGGATTCTAGCCAACTCTGGGGCCAACGTCCTGACTTTC.

J is TRBJ2-3 and V is TRBV12-5, with 14 bases identical to TRBD2. The CDR3 covers 17 residues. Trimming cost V 5 bases and J 2 bases; bases outside gene matches: 6. The germline V gene has CDR1 LGHNT and CDR2 FRNRAP. In nucleotides, the CDR3 is TGTGCTAGTGGTCTCGGACTAGCGGGAGGTTACACAGATACGCAGTATTTT. It codes for CASGLGLAGGYTDTQYF.

The CDR3, as DNA: TGTGCCAGCAGTGCCTCGACACCTGCTGAGAATCAGCCCCAGCATTTT. It codes for CASSASTPAENQPQHF. This chain connects TRBV27 to TRBJ1-5; the D is unclear. The CDR3 is 16 amino acids. The V end lost 5 bases, the J end lost 4 bases, and 18 bases lay between the germline ends. Germline V gene data show CDR1 as MNHEY and CDR2 as SMNVEV (reference sequence).

This clone appeared a single time. This chain uses TRBV7-3 with TRBJ2-1; 11 bases fit TRBD2. Germline V gene data show CDR1 as SGHTA and CDR2 as FQGTGA. The CDR3 is 15 residues long. The V segment lost 4 bases and the J segment 10 bases; nucleotides outside the gene matches: 9. The CDR3 coding sequence is TGTGCCAGCAGCTCCAGGGGGACTAGCGGAAGGGAGCAGTTCTTC. This sequence encodes CASSSRGTSGREQFF.

V is TRBV29-1 and J is TRBJ1-4, with 7 positions matching TRBD1. CDR1 is SQVTM and CDR2 is ANQGSEA in the germline V gene. The J segment lost 5 bases and the V segment lost 6 bases, leaving 3 bases of the junction unmatched. This CDR3 has 12 residues. CDR3 sequence: CSVGTENEKLFF. CDR3 in DNA: TGCAGCGTCGGGACAGAGAATGAAAAACTGTTTTTT.

V and J are TRBV15 and TRBJ2-1; D is ambiguous. The ends were cut back, 4 bases at V and 8 bases at J, with 6 bases in the middle. Germline V gene lookup returns CDR1 LNHNV and CDR2 YYDKDF (reference sequence). This CDR3 has 11 residues. The CDR3 sequence is CATSMTHEQFF. The CDR3 coding sequence is TGTGCCACCAGCATGACTCATGAGCAGTTCTTC. The variable domain in full, with the rest retrieved from reference TRBV15 and TRBJ2-1, is DAMVIQNPRYQVTQFGKPVTLSCSQTLNHNVMYWYQQKSSQAPKLLFHYYDKDFNNEADTPDNFQSRRPNTSFCFLDIRSPGLGDTAMYLCATSMTHEQFFGPGTRLTVL.

The rearrangement uses TRBV11-1 and TRBJ2-7; maybe TRBD2 (5 bases). Germline-derived CDR1 and CDR2 are SGHAT and FQDESV (reference sequence). V was cut by 5 bases and J by 6 bases, with 11 bases left in between. The CDR3 spans 12 residues. The CDR3 protein is CASSRGWPEQYF. CDR3 nucleotide sequence: TGTGCCAGCAGCCGGGGTTGGCCCGAGCAGTACTTC.

The J gene is TRBJ2-1, the V gene TRBV29-1; D gene ambiguous. The ends were cut back, 3 bases at V and 6 bases at J, with 15 bases in the middle. Germline V gene data show CDR1 as SQVTM and CDR2 as ANQGSEA. This CDR3 is 14 amino acids long. CDR3 amino acids: CSVDVGRGTNEQFF. The CDR3 nucleotides are TGCAGCGTTGACGTCGGAAGAGGAACCAATGAGCAGTTCTTC.

Only one count was recorded for this clone. The V and J genes are TRBV5-1 and TRBJ2-3; tentative D call: TRBD1 (6 bases). Germline CDR1 is SGHRS and CDR2 is YFSETQ. The CDR3 is made up of 15 amino acids. V was pared by 4 bases and J by 2 bases, with 14 bases between. CDR3 in DNA: TGCGCCAGCAGCACGGGACAATCTCTCACAGATACGCAGTATTTT. It codes for CASSTGQSLTDTQYF.

The J gene is TRBJ2-3, the V gene TRBV25-1; D may be TRBD1 (5 bases). The germline V gene encodes CDR1 MGHDK and CDR2 SYGVNS. V lost 5 bases to trimming and J lost 8 bases, with 20 bases between them. This CDR3 has 15 residues. In DNA, the CDR3 is TGTGCCAGCAGTTTAACAGGCACAACAGCAGGTACGCAGTATTTT. Translated, it gives CASSLTGTTAGTQYF.

The V and J genes are TRBV28 and TRBJ2-5, with 7 bases identical to TRBD1. Germline CDR1 reads MDHEN; CDR2 reads SYDVKM. V shed 5 bases and J 2 bases; nucleotides not matched to a gene: 17. There are 18 residues in the CDR3. The CDR3, as DNA: TGTGCCAGCAGTCCTTACCCCCGGGACAGTCGATTGCAAGAGACCCAGTACTTC. It codes for CASSPYPRDSRLQETQYF.

This clone was seen a single time. This chain links TRBV5-1 with TRBJ2-7; 8 nucleotides match TRBD1. Germline V lookup: CDR1 SGHRS, CDR2 YFSETQ. The length of the CDR3 is 14 residues. With 4 bases clipped from V and 3 bases from J, the junction kept 6 bases outside the gene matches. CDR3 sequence (DNA): TGCGCCAGCAGCATCGACAGGGGCGGCTACGAGCAGTACTTC. Encoded protein: CASSIDRGGYEQYF.

Here the CDR3 DNA reads TGTGCCAGCAGCACTCGGACAGGGGGCGGCACCGGGGAGCTGTTTTTT. Residues: CASSTRTGGGTGELFF. The chain employs TRBV11-3 and TRBJ2-2; 11 bases line up with TRBD1. CDR3 length equals 16 residues. The germline gives CDR1 SGHNT, CDR2 YENEEA. Losses at the gene ends were 5 bases for V and 4 bases for J; bases not matched to a gene: 6.

The gene calls are TRBV6-2 or TRBV6-3 and TRBJ1-2, with 9 bases fitting TRBD1. The V gene's germline CDR1 is MNHEY and CDR2 SVGEGT. V dropped 5 bases and J dropped 7; count of bases not matched to a gene: 8. This CDR3 contains 14 residues. The CDR3 here is CASSGGQGKGGYTF. The CDR3 DNA reads as TGTGCCAGCAGTGGGGGACAGGGAAAGGGTGGCTACACCTTC.

Only a few counts were recorded for this clone. The rearrangement joins TRBV28 to TRBJ1-4, with D maybe TRBD1 (5 bases). CDR1 is MDHEN and CDR2 is SYDVKM in the germline V gene. Trimming removed 6 bases at V and 2 bases at J, with 10 bases between. The CDR3 is 14 amino acids. CDR3 sequence reads: CASRGEATNEKLFF. CDR3 DNA sequence: TGTGCCAGCAGAGGGGAGGCGACTAATGAAAAACTGTTTTTT.

This chain joins TRBV12-3 or TRBV12-4 and TRBJ1-4; tentative D call: TRBD1 (6 bases). There are 13 residues in the CDR3. V dropped 7 bases and J dropped 8 bases, with 14 bases sitting between them. The CDR3 nucleotides are TGTGCCAGCACAAATACAGGGAAAGAAAAACTGTTTTTT. This codes for CASTNTGKEKLFF.

On this clone itself: Other DNA sequences in the same sample also yield this CDR3. The chain joins TRBV15 to TRBJ1-4; 11 positions agree with TRBD1. Germline-derived CDR1 and CDR2 are LNHNV and YYDKDF (reference sequence). After removal of 1 base from V and 7 bases from J, the junction contained 2 bases not matched to a gene. The CDR3 spans 15 residues. The CDR3 region is CATSRAGTGGEKLFF. The CDR3 nucleotides read TGTGCCACCAGCAGAGCGGGGACAGGGGGTGAAAAACTGTTTTTT.